This TCR beta chain was sequenced during a study of control samples from healthy donors and cancer patients. Only in-frame clones appear in the TCRdb table, and some are missing; sequencing was by immunoSEQ multiplex PCR. The sample lists 100,000 to 150,000 clones; more than 75% were seen once. Looked up from germline, CDR1 is SGHTA and CDR2 is FQGNSA. The CDR3 is made up of 13 amino acids. V was cut by 3 bases and J by 8 bases, with 11 bases left in between. The V and J genes are TRBV7-2 and TRBJ1-3; D perhaps matches TRBD1 (6 bases). Sequenced: blood. The sequence was collected from a man between 18 and 35 years old in good health. CDR3 in amino acids: CASSLGAGHTIYF. The CDR3 bases are TGTGCCAGCAGCTTGGGGGCGGGTCACACCATATATTTT.